The rows below give T cell receptor beta chains drawn from one sample of a study of cytomegalovirus exposure and HLA in healthy donors. Clones were read by immunoSEQ multiplex PCR, and TCRdb kept only the in-frame ones, dropping some. The sample lists some 90,000 clones; roughly 89% were seen once. Sequences were obtained from PBMCs. These receptors were obtained from a woman aged 30 to 39 in good health and CMV-seronegative. The CDR3 runs from the conserved cysteine through the conserved F or W. Each record gives: V gene, D gene, J gene, clone size, CDR3 DNA, CDR3 protein. The D gene is left open where the match is weak. Size tells how often a clone was seen (once, few, many) or the class of an expanded clone, and some rows leave it out.

TRBV9	-	TRBJ2-1	few	TGTGCCAGCAGCCCGTCCTACAATGAGCAGTTCTTC	CASSPSYNEQFF
TRBV10-3	-	TRBJ1-5	-	TGTGCCATCAGTGAGTCACAGATGAATCAGCCCCAGCATTTT	CAISESQMNQPQHF
TRBV9	-	TRBJ2-7	-	TGTGCCAGCAGCGGAGGAACCGGGATCTTCTACGAGCAGTACTTC	CASSGGTGIFYEQYF
TRBV9	-	TRBJ2-3	-	TGTGCCAGCAGCGTAGCAGCGGCCCCGGCAGATACGCAGTATTTT	CASSVAAAPADTQYF
TRBV7-6	TRBD1	TRBJ1-1	-	TGTGCCAGCAGCTTAGTGTTACAGGGGGCTGAAGCTTTCTTT	CASSLVLQGAEAFF
TRBV5-1	TRBD1	TRBJ2-5	-	TGCGCCAGCAGCCGCCGACCTGACAGGGGTGAGACCCAGTACTTC	CASSRRPDRGETQYF
TRBV28	-	TRBJ1-1	-	TGTGCCAGCAGTTTATTGTCGGGGGGCAAGAACACTGAAGCTTTCTTT	CASSLLSGGKNTEAFF
TRBV2	-	TRBJ2-7	-	TGTGCCAGCAGTCGGGACTCTTCCACCTACGAGCAGTACTTC	CASSRDSSTYEQYF
TRBV27	TRBD1	TRBJ2-1	once	TGTGCCAGCAGCCCCGACAGGGGACCCTACAATGAGCAGTTCTTC	CASSPDRGPYNEQFF
TRBV27	-	TRBJ1-1	-	TGTGCCAGCAGTTCACTAGGTTCGGGGTCCACTGAAGCTTTCTTT	CASSSLGSGSTEAFF
TRBV6-6	-	TRBJ2-7	-	TGTGCCAGCAGTTACTCGTCGGACAGCTCCTACGAGCAGTACTTC	CASSYSSDSSYEQYF
TRBV10-3	TRBD2	TRBJ2-1	-	TGTGCCATCACCCCTAGCGGGGGGGCAGATGAGCAGTTCTTC	CAITPSGGADEQFF
TRBV28	-	TRBJ1-1	-	TGTGCCAGCAGTTCAGTGAACACTGAAGCTTTCTTT	CASSSVNTEAFF
TRBV5-4	-	TRBJ1-1	-	TGTGCCAGCAGCTGGAGAGACACTGAAGCTTTCTTT	CASSWRDTEAFF
TRBV6-5	TRBD1	TRBJ1-2	-	TGTGCCAGCGGATCCAGGACAGGGGGGAATGGCTACACCTTC	CASGSRTGGNGYTF
TRBV5-1	TRBD1	TRBJ2-2	-	TGCGCCAGCAGCTTGAACAGGGGTGACACCGGGGAGCTGTTTTTT	CASSLNRGDTGELFF
TRBV4-2	TRBD1	TRBJ1-1	-	TGTGCCAGCAGCCAGCCCGACAGGGCCCTTGGGGCTTTCTTT	CASSQPDRALGAFF
TRBV29-1	TRBD1	TRBJ2-1	-	TGCAGCGTTGATCCTGACAGGGGTCCTAATGAGCAGTTCTTC	CSVDPDRGPNEQFF
TRBV7-9	-	TRBJ2-6	-	TGTGCCAGCAGCTCGGAGGGCAGGGCCTACTCTGGGGCCAACGTCCTGACTTTC	CASSSEGRAYSGANVLTF
TRBV6-1	-	TRBJ1-1	-	TGTGCCAGCATGGTGACCGGAGAGACTGAAGCTTTCTTT	CASMVTGETEAFF
TRBV20-1	-	TRBJ1-2	-	TGCAGTGCCTCCGACGGGGTGGGCTACACCTTC	CSASDGVGYTF
TRBV2	-	TRBJ1-3	-	TGTGCCAGCACCCCAGTCTCTGGAAACACCATATATTTT	CASTPVSGNTIYF
TRBV19	TRBD2	TRBJ2-3	-	TGTGCCAGCGGACGGGGACTAGCGCTCAGCACAGATACGCAGTATTTT	CASGRGLALSTDTQYF
TRBV19	-	TRBJ1-5	-	TGTGCCAGTAGTATGGAACGACAGGTTAGAAATCAGCCCCAGCATTTT	CASSMERQVRNQPQHF
TRBV5-1	-	TRBJ2-3	-	TGCGCCAGCAGCTTGGACGTGTTTGTCGAGACAGATACGCAGTATTTT	CASSLDVFVETDTQYF
TRBV19	-	TRBJ2-7	-	TGTGCCAGTAGATATTCACTTTACGAGCAGTACTTC	CASRYSLYEQYF
TRBV5-6	TRBD2	TRBJ2-3	-	TGTGCCAGCCTCCGGGTGGGGGGGGATACGCAGTATTTT	CASLRVGGDTQYF
TRBV6-6	-	TRBJ2-5	-	TGTGCCAGCAGGGACAACCAAGAGACCCAGTACTTC	CASRDNQETQYF
TRBV11-2	TRBD1	TRBJ2-7	-	TGTGCAACCGGGACAGGGGGCTACGAGCAGTACTTC	CATGTGGYEQYF
TRBV29-1	-	TRBJ1-6	few	TGCAGCGTGGGCCACAATGGGTCACCCCTCCACTTT	CSVGHNGSPLHF
TRBV6-1	-	TRBJ1-5	few	TGTGCCAGCAGCGCCGGGCAGGGACAACAGCCCCAGCATTTT	CASSAGQGQQPQHF
TRBV25-1	-	TRBJ2-3	-	TGTGCCAGAAACCGGGTCAGATCCGATACGCAGTATTTT	CARNRVRSDTQYF
TRBV4-1	TRBD1	TRBJ1-2	-	TGCGCCAGCAGCCCAGACAGGGCTGGCAACTATGGCTACACCTTC	CASSPDRAGNYGYTF
TRBV9	TRBD1	TRBJ2-5	-	TGTGCCAGCAGCGGAGGACAGGGATGGGAGACCCAGTACTTC	CASSGGQGWETQYF
TRBV7-6	-	TRBJ2-7	-	TGTGCCAGCAGCTTAGCGAACGTCGGGGAGACCTACGAGCAGTACTTC	CASSLANVGETYEQYF
TRBV28	-	TRBJ1-5	-	TGTGCCACCTGTAGGGGGAATCAGCCCCAGCATTTT	CATCRGNQPQHF
TRBV4-1	-	TRBJ1-1	-	TGCGCCAGCAGCCCCCCGGTCGGGGGTGCTGAAGCTTTCTTT	CASSPPVGGAEAFF
TRBV7-3	TRBD2	TRBJ2-5	few	TGTGCCAGCAGCCGGGGTAGCGGGGAGACCCAGTACTTC	CASSRGSGETQYF
TRBV5-1	-	TRBJ2-3	-	TGCGCCAGCAGCTTTAGCGGCGGCACAGATACGCAGTATTTT	CASSFSGGTDTQYF
TRBV28	-	TRBJ1-2	-	TGTGCCAGCAGGGAGACCCCGTGGGGCTACACCTTC	CASRETPWGYTF
TRBV9	TRBD1	TRBJ1-4	-	TGTGCCAGCAGCACCGACAGGGGGAGCGAAAAACTGTTTTTT	CASSTDRGSEKLFF
TRBV18	-	TRBJ2-7	-	TGTGCCAGCTCACCACCGACGGACAGCTCCTACGAGCAGTACTTC	CASSPPTDSSYEQYF
TRBV28	-	TRBJ2-1	-	TGTGCCAGCAAGAACAGGAGAAACAATGAGCAGTTCTTC	CASKNRRNNEQFF
TRBV9	-	TRBJ1-1	-	TGTGCCAGCAGCCCCTTCTCGGTGAACACTGAAGCTTTCTTT	CASSPFSVNTEAFF
TRBV28	-	TRBJ1-5	-	TGTGCCAGCAGTTTATCTGAGCGGTTGGGAAAGCCCCAGCATTTT	CASSLSERLGKPQHF
TRBV9	-	TRBJ2-7	-	TGTGCCAGCAGCGTAGGGGGGCTCCTCTCCTACGAGCAGTACTTC	CASSVGGLLSYEQYF
TRBV10-3	-	TRBJ1-1	-	TGTGCCATCAGCACTAGTCAGTTGAACACTGAAGCTTTCTTT	CAISTSQLNTEAFF
TRBV5-1	TRBD1	TRBJ2-7	-	TGCGCCAGCAGCTTGGAGCTTGTCGGGACAGGGGGCGACGAGCAGTACTTC	CASSLELVGTGGDEQYF
TRBV2	TRBD1	TRBJ1-2	-	TGTGCCAGGGTCGACAGGGCCGGGGGCTACACCTTC	CARVDRAGGYTF
TRBV10-1	-	TRBJ2-2	once	TGCGCCAGCAGAGAAACTTTGTCCGGGGAGCTGTTTTTT	CASRETLSGELFF
TRBV11-2	-	TRBJ2-7	-	TGTGCCAGCAGCCGGGATACGTACGAGCAGTACTTC	CASSRDTYEQYF
TRBV6-7	-	TRBJ2-5	-	TGTGCCAGCCCGTCCAGACTCTGGGCAGGGGAGGGCGACCAGCAGGAGACCCAGTACTTC	CASPSRLWAGEGDQQETQYF
TRBV27	TRBD2	TRBJ2-5	-	TGTGCCAGCAGTCCTAGCGGGGAAAGAGAGACCCAGTACTTC	CASSPSGERETQYF
TRBV4-1	-	TRBJ1-1	-	TGCGCCAGCAGCCAACGGGGGTGGACACTAGGGAACACTGAAGCTTTCTTT	CASSQRGWTLGNTEAFF
TRBV11-1	TRBD1	TRBJ2-7	-	TGTGCCAGCAGCCGTGGACAGGGCTACGAGCAGTACTTC	CASSRGQGYEQYF
TRBV6-5	-	TRBJ2-3	-	TGTGCCAGCAGTTACGCCCGGGGAACAGATACGCAGTATTTT	CASSYARGTDTQYF
TRBV19	-	TRBJ1-1	-	TGTGCCAGTAGTATTCACGGCGGACAGCCCGACACTGAAGCTTTCTTT	CASSIHGGQPDTEAFF
TRBV13	TRBD2	TRBJ2-7	-	TGTGCCAGCAGCCGCAGACGGGAGGGCGAGCAGTACTTC	CASSRRREGEQYF
TRBV18	-	TRBJ1-1	-	TGTGCCAGCTCACCTGGGGGGTTCGCTGAAGCTTTCTTT	CASSPGGFAEAFF